The rows below give T cell receptor beta chains drawn from one sample of a study of T cell changes during pregnancy in multiple sclerosis. The repertoire was sequenced with immunoSEQ multiplex PCR; TCRdb's copy has only in-frame clones and lacks some. The repertoire holds about 50,000 clones, approximately 93% seen once, with around 0.34% in the top ten. The specimen comprised CD4+ T cells from peripheral blood mononuclear cells, sampled in the third trimester of pregnancy. The receptors originated from a female donor with multiple sclerosis, enrolled in a pregnancy study. Each CDR3 is given with its conserved first and last residue. D genes are given only for firm matches. Expanded clones are given a class, and other clones once, few, many or no size at all.

v_gene,len,j_gene,d_gene,abundance,CDR3aa,CDR3nt
TRBV5-4,15,TRBJ2-5,TRBD1,NA,CASSFNRGLQETQYF,TGTGCCAGCAGCTTTAACAGGGGCCTCCAAGAGACCCAGTACTTC
TRBV4-1,17,TRBJ1-1,NA,NA,CASSQHPLQVMNTEAFF,TGCGCCAGCAGCCAGCATCCGTTACAGGTGATGAACACTGAAGCTTTCTTT
TRBV7-2,13,TRBJ1-2,NA,once,CASSLRGGNGYTF,TGTGCCAGCAGCCTAAGGGGAGGGAACGGCTACACCTTC
TRBV5-4,15,TRBJ2-1,TRBD2,NA,CASSLGLAGGREQFF,TGTGCCAGCAGCTTGGGGCTAGCGGGGGGGCGGGAGCAGTTCTTC
TRBV19,17,TRBJ1-5,NA,NA,CASSNEAQGYNQRTQHF,TGTGCCAGTAGTAATGAGGCCCAGGGGTACAACCAGAGGACCCAGCATTTT
TRBV5-1,15,TRBJ1-1,NA,NA,CASSLDGRGNTEAFF,TGCGCCAGCAGCTTGGACGGCAGGGGGAACACTGAAGCTTTCTTT
TRBV15,14,TRBJ1-2,TRBD1,NA,CATSQDRVNYGYTF,TGTGCCACCAGCCAGGACAGGGTTAACTATGGCTACACCTTC
TRBV18,15,TRBJ1-1,TRBD1,NA,CASSPSRQGNTEAFF,TGTGCCAGCTCACCAAGCCGACAGGGGAACACTGAAGCTTTCTTT
TRBV7-8,18,TRBJ2-1,NA,NA,CASSLAVDSIRSYNEQFF,TGTGCCAGCAGCTTAGCGGTGGACTCCATTCGGTCCTACAATGAGCAGTTCTTC
TRBV7-3,15,TRBJ1-1,NA,NA,CASSPRAQGNTEAFF,TGTGCCAGCAGCCCCCGGGCCCAGGGGAACACTGAAGCTTTCTTT
TRBV5-1,14,TRBJ2-3,NA,NA,CASSPPIGTDTQYF,TGCGCCAGCAGCCCCCCAATTGGCACAGATACGCAGTATTTT
TRBV5-5,15,TRBJ1-2,NA,NA,CASSLAVTGNYGYTF,TGTGCCAGCAGCTTGGCGGTTACCGGGAACTATGGCTACACCTTC
TRBV7-9,14,TRBJ1-2,NA,NA,CASSLGWDYSGYTF,TGTGCCAGCAGCTTAGGGTGGGACTACTCCGGCTACACCTTC
TRBV4-3,14,TRBJ2-7,NA,NA,CASSQGQASYEQYF,TGCGCCAGCAGCCAAGGACAGGCCTCCTACGAGCAGTACTTC
TRBV5-5,13,TRBJ1-1,NA,NA,CASSSPTNTEAFF,TGTGCCAGCAGCTCCCCTACTAACACTGAAGCTTTCTTT
TRBV6-1,15,TRBJ2-7,NA,NA,CASSRTDSASYEQYF,TGTGCCAGCAGTAGAACCGACAGTGCCTCCTACGAGCAGTACTTC
TRBV7-8,13,TRBJ2-4,TRBD2,NA,CASSLGVAGGPHF,TGTGCCAGCAGCTTAGGGGTAGCGGGAGGGCCGCACTTC
TRBV30,13,TRBJ1-5,TRBD1,NA,CAWNDREGQPQHF,TGTGCCTGGAACGACAGGGAAGGCCAGCCCCAGCATTTT
TRBV4-2,21,TRBJ2-7,TRBD2,NA,CASSPWKPARLAEKLAYEQYF,TGTGCCAGCAGCCCATGGAAACCTGCTCGACTAGCGGAAAAACTAGCCTACGAGCAGTACTTC
TRBV7-6,15,TRBJ2-5,TRBD2,NA,CASSERGGGQETQYF,TGTGCCAGCAGCGAACGGGGCGGGGGACAAGAGACCCAGTACTTC
TRBV6-4,18,TRBJ1-4,TRBD1,NA,CASSDRGGQGVPWEKLFF,TGTGCCAGCAGTGACCGCGGGGGACAGGGCGTCCCGTGGGAAAAACTGTTTTTT
TRBV27,14,TRBJ1-4,TRBD1,NA,CASSLGTGSEKLFF,TGTGCCAGCAGTTTGGGGACAGGGTCTGAAAAACTGTTTTTT
TRBV19,17,TRBJ2-1,NA,NA,CASSPSFIARSYNEQFF,TGTGCCAGTAGTCCCTCCTTTATAGCGCGCAGTTACAATGAGCAGTTCTTC
TRBV6-1,11,TRBJ1-2,NA,NA,CASSPSRGNTF,TGTGCCAGCAGCCCCTCCCGGGGAAACACCTTC
TRBV27,17,TRBJ2-1,TRBD2,NA,CASSFSGGHSSYNEQFF,TGTGCCAGCAGTTTTAGCGGGGGCCATAGCTCCTACAATGAGCAGTTCTTC
TRBV30,14,TRBJ1-4,NA,NA,CAWSRRERNEKLFF,TGTGCCTGGAGTCGACGGGAAAGAAATGAAAAACTGTTTTTT
TRBV11-3,13,TRBJ2-5,NA,NA,CASSLWLEETQYF,TGTGCCAGCAGCTTATGGCTGGAGGAGACCCAGTACTTC
TRBV28,16,TRBJ1-5,TRBD1,NA,CASSLIQGTGIQPQHF,TGTGCCAGCAGTTTAATACAAGGGACAGGGATACAGCCCCAGCATTTT
TRBV30,16,TRBJ1-1,NA,NA,CAWSVGRDGRNTEAFF,TGTGCCTGGAGTGTAGGGAGGGACGGGAGGAACACTGAAGCTTTCTTT
TRBV27,15,TRBJ2-7,NA,NA,CASSTSGDSHYEQYF,TGTGCCAGCTCCACTTCCGGGGACTCGCACTACGAGCAGTACTTC
TRBV5-5,16,TRBJ2-1,TRBD2,NA,CASSLGWLAGKVEQFF,TGTGCCAGCAGCTTGGGGTGGCTAGCGGGTAAAGTTGAGCAGTTCTTC
TRBV5-6,12,TRBJ2-3,NA,NA,CASSLAAGAQYF,TGTGCCAGCAGCTTGGCCGCAGGGGCGCAGTATTTT
TRBV7-9,13,TRBJ1-4,NA,NA,CASSPFLNEKLFF,TGTGCCAGCAGCCCCTTTCTTAATGAAAAACTGTTTTTT
TRBV2,14,TRBJ2-1,NA,NA,CASSEAVSYNEQFF,TGTGCCAGCAGTGAAGCTGTGAGCTACAATGAGCAGTTCTTC
TRBV30,15,TRBJ2-7,NA,once,CAWSGGGGSGYEQYF,TGTGCCTGGAGTGGGGGTGGAGGGTCGGGCTACGAGCAGTACTTC
TRBV25-1,17,TRBJ1-6,NA,NA,CASSEFGGVGSNSPLHF,TGTGCCAGCAGTGAATTCGGGGGTGTAGGGTCGAATTCACCCCTCCACTTT
TRBV19,13,TRBJ1-2,TRBD1,NA,CASSRDRLYGYTF,TGTGCCAGTAGTAGGGACAGGCTCTATGGCTACACCTTC
TRBV30,13,TRBJ2-7,NA,NA,CAWSRQQSYEQYF,TGTGCCTGGAGTAGACAGCAGTCCTACGAGCAGTACTTC
TRBV10-3,14,TRBJ2-1,TRBD1,NA,CAITGTGKGNEQFF,TGTGCCATCACTGGGACAGGGAAGGGCAATGAGCAGTTCTTC
TRBV7-2,15,TRBJ1-6,TRBD1,NA,CASSFRRQGNSPLHF,TGTGCCAGCAGCTTCCGCAGACAGGGAAATTCACCCCTCCACTTT
TRBV5-8,18,TRBJ2-3,TRBD2,NA,CASSPRTGTSGRAATQYF,TGTGCCAGCAGCCCCAGAACCGGGACTAGCGGGAGGGCCGCTACGCAGTATTTT
TRBV21-1,16,TRBJ2-7,NA,NA,CASSNGNRRPSYEQYF,TGTGCCAGCAGCAATGGTAACAGGCGACCCTCCTACGAGCAGTACTTC
TRBV19,13,TRBJ2-3,NA,NA,CASAPGNTDTQYF,TGTGCCAGTGCTCCCGGGAACACAGATACGCAGTATTTT
TRBV5-5,14,TRBJ1-2,NA,NA,CASSLASGAYGYTF,TGTGCCAGCAGCTTGGCATCAGGGGCCTATGGCTACACCTTC
TRBV2,13,TRBJ2-1,NA,NA,CASNYASYNEQFF,TGTGCCAGCAACTACGCCTCTTACAATGAGCAGTTCTTC
TRBV29-1,16,TRBJ2-1,TRBD2,NA,CSARKRLARTFGEQFF,TGCAGCGCCCGGAAAAGACTAGCTCGTACCTTCGGCGAGCAGTTCTTC
TRBV5-5,12,TRBJ2-1,NA,NA,CASSQWGGLEFF,TGTGCCAGCAGCCAGTGGGGGGGCCTTGAGTTCTTC
TRBV5-1,15,TRBJ1-2,NA,few,CASSLGTGGLYGYTF,TGCGCCAGCAGCTTGGGGACCGGAGGACTCTATGGCTACACCTTC